This TCR beta chain was recovered during a study of beta chain features in type 1 diabetes. Whole-study findings and limits: cDNA-based reads could over-represent cells with high TCR expression. Among patients with Type 1 diabetes, TCRB CDR3s were moderately but significantly shorter in every one of the four CD4+ subsets. HLA effects on TCRB rearrangement stayed unresolved here.

The CDR3 spans 12 residues. Looked up from germline, CDR1 is MNHEY and CDR2 is SVGAGI. V was trimmed by 11 bases and J by 4 bases, leaving 14 bases between them. Reverse transcription of all isolated RNA meant that expressed TCRB transcripts were sequenced. The repertoire was sequenced with immunoSEQ multiplex PCR; TCRdb's copy has only in-frame clones and lacks some. This sample has tens of thousands of clones, with 66% found just once. Turning to this clone: What it binds is unknown.

This clonotype was sampled from a man aged 25 to 40 with type 1 diabetes. Some clones in this sample may be carry-over from other donors' samples. Sequencing was carried out using Tregs from blood. The chain recombines TRBV6-5 with TRBJ1-2; no firm D call. CDR3 DNA sequence: TGTGCCGCCCGGGAGGCCTTCTATGGCTACACCTTC. It translates to CAAREAFYGYTF.